One and the same sample provided the 13 T cell receptor beta chains below, sequenced in a study of T-cell reconstitution after alpha-beta-depleted transplantation in children. A TCRbeta library incorporating unique molecular identifiers was prepared. Each CDR3 protein is one row after TCRdb ran MiXCR on the PCR reads. The sample lists approximately 80,000 distinct CDR3 sequences, less than 15% occurring once. This specimen consisted of PBMCs, mostly from graft donor cells, obtained 180 days after TCRalphabeta/CD19-depleted stem cell transplant. These receptors all stem from a male patient under 10 years old who had a stem cell transplant for acute lymphoblastic leukemia, so the T cells may come from the graft donor.

This clonotype has just a few counts. The chain has TRBV14 and TRBJ2-1, with D tentatively TRBD1 or TRBD2 (5 bases each). The CDR3 loop spans 15 amino acids. Between the trimmed V and J ends, which lost 1 base and 5 bases, there was a span of 12 bases. Germline loops: CDR1 SGHDN, CDR2 FVKESK. Written as DNA, the CDR3 is TGTGCCAGCAGCCAAGCAGGGAGCCCTCACAATGAGCAGTTCTTC. This translates into CASSQAGSPHNEQFF.

J is TRBJ2-1 and V is TRBV20-1; no clear D gene. This CDR3 is 11 amino acids long. V was trimmed by 0 bases and J by 5 bases, leaving 2 bases between them. CDR1 is DFQATT, CDR2 SNEGSKA, per germline (reference sequence). The CDR3 DNA follows: TGCAGTGCTAGAGAGAACAATGAGCAGTTCTTC. Translation: CSARENNEQFF.

This chain links TRBV7-9 with TRBJ2-7, with 10 bases that match TRBD2. The length of the CDR3 is 14 residues. J was trimmed by 2 bases and V by 5 bases; bases with no gene match: 3. CDR1 is SEHNR and CDR2 is FQNEAQ in the germline V gene (reference sequence). CDR3 amino acids: CASSRTSGAYEQYF. The CDR3 nucleotides are TGTGCCAGCAGCCGGACTAGCGGTGCCTACGAGCAGTACTTC.

This clonotype was picked up many times. The rearrangement uses TRBV11-2 and TRBJ2-3; no firm D call. The V end was cut by 0 bases, the J end by 5 bases, with 9 bases between. The CDR3 is 14 amino acids. CDR1 and CDR2 from the germline V gene are SGHAT and FQNNGV. For the CDR3, the DNA is TGTGCCAGCAGCTTAGAAATAAGGGTAGATACGCAGTATTTT. Translated: CASSLEIRVDTQYF.

The chain is built from TRBV7-2 and TRBJ1-2; D not certain. Germline V lookup: CDR1 SGHTA, CDR2 FQGNSA. V lost 4 bases, J lost 6 bases, and 12 bases lay in between. The CDR3 runs 13 residues. The DNA of the CDR3 is TGTGCCAGCAGCTCAGATTGGTTAGATGGCTACACCTTC. It is translated as CASSSDWLDGYTF.

Only a few counts were recorded for this clonotype. The chain carries TRBV4-2 and TRBJ1-5, with 7 bases identical to TRBD1. The CDR3 has 15 amino acids. V dropped 5 bases and J dropped 6; count of bases not matched to a gene: 10. Germline-derived CDR1 and CDR2 are LGHNA and YNFKEQ. The CDR3 nucleotides read TGTGCCAGCAGCTCCGGGACCCCAGGGGGTCAGCCCCAGCATTTT. This codes for CASSSGTPGGQPQHF.

Ten or more counts support this clonotype. The chain links TRBV9 to TRBJ1-2; D uncertain. This CDR3 is built from 14 residues. Germline CDR1 reads SGDLS; CDR2 reads YYNGEE. The V and J ends lost 0 bases and 0 bases respectively, with 6 bases between them. This CDR3 reads CASSVGGTNYGYTF. CDR3 nucleotides: TGTGCCAGCAGCGTAGGAGGGACTAACTATGGCTACACCTTC.

This clonotype occurred a few times. The CDR3 region is CASSLGAGGQPQHF. In DNA, the CDR3 is TGTGCCAGCAGCTTGGGGGCGGGCGGTCAGCCCCAGCATTTT. This sequence joins TRBV5-6 and TRBJ1-5, with D unclear. Germline lookup yields CDR1 SGHDT and CDR2 YYEEEE. The CDR3 has 14 residues. V lost 0 bases and J 6 bases, leaving 10 bases between the germline ends.

The table lists this clonotype with many counts. V and J are TRBV6-5 and TRBJ2-3; D not resolved. CDR1 is MNHEY and CDR2 is SVGAGI in the germline V gene. V was shortened by 0 bases and J by 4 bases, with 8 bases between the two germline ends. The CDR3 spans 14 residues. The CDR3 DNA sequence: TGTGCCAGCAGTTACTCAGGGTGCGCAGATACGCAGTATTTT. Amino acid sequence: CASSYSGCADTQYF.

This clonotype was found a few times. An end of the junction does not agree with germline; a read error may underlie this. The chain is built from TRBV7-7 and TRBJ2-2; D assignment may be TRBD1 or TRBD2 (5 bases each). Germline V gene data show CDR1 as SSHAT and CDR2 as FNYEAQ (reference sequence). The CDR3 runs to 14 residues. The CDR3 sequence is CASTSRGLTGELFF. The CDR3 nucleotides are TGTGCTAGCACCTCACGGGGCCTCACCGGGGAGCTGTTTTTT. The full variable domain, in which reference TRBV7-7 and TRBJ2-2 provide the parts outside the CDR3, is GAGVSQSPRYKVTKRGQDVTLRCDPISSHATLYWYQQALGQGPEFLTYFNYEAQPDKSGLPSDRFSAERPEGSISTLTIQRTEQRDSAMYRCASTSRGLTGELFFGEGSRLTVL.

Note on this clonotype: A much larger clone differs from this one at a single base, so this may be a read error. The chain links TRBV28 to TRBJ2-7; D is uncertain. The CDR3 consists of 10 residues. V lost 4 bases, J lost 9 bases, and 7 bases lay in between. Per the germline V gene, CDR1 is MDHEN and CDR2 is SYDVKM. CDR3 bases: TGTGCCAGCAGTTGTAAAGTGCAGTACTTC. Amino acids: CASSCKVQYF. Drawing the rest from reference TRBV28 and TRBJ2-7, the complete variable domain is DVKVTQSSRYLVKRTGEKVFLECVQDMDHENMFWYRQDPGLGLRLIYFSYDVKMKEKGDIPEGYSVSREKKERFSLILESASTNQTSMYLCASSCKVQYFGPGTRLTVT.

There are many counts of this clonotype. The chain couples TRBV13 to TRBJ2-3; D is possibly TRBD2 (6 bases). V gave up 5 bases and J gave up 4 bases, with 13 bases separating them. The CDR3 has 14 amino acids. Germline V gene lookup returns CDR1 PRHDT and CDR2 FYEKMQ (reference sequence). CDR3 coding DNA: TGTGCCAGCAGCACCGGGGGAGCAGCAGATACGCAGTATTTT. Its translation: CASSTGGAADTQYF.

The chain's CDR3 is CASSLGTSVAEQFF. The CDR3, as DNA: TGTGCCAGCAGCTTAGGGACTAGCGTGGCTGAGCAGTTCTTC. V is TRBV7-3 and J is TRBJ2-1, with 10 bases fitting TRBD2. The V segment lost 2 bases and the J segment 9 bases; nucleotides outside the gene matches: 4. The length of the CDR3 is 14 residues. Per the germline V gene, CDR1 is SGHTA and CDR2 is FQGTGA.